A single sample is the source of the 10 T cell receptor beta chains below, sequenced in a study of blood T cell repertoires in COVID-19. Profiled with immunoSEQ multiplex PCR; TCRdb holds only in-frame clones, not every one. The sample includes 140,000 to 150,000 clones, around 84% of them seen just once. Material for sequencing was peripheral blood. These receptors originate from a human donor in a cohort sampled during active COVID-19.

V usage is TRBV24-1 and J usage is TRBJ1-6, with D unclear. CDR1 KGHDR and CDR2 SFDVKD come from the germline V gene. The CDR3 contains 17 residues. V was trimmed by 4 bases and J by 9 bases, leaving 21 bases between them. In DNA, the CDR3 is TGTGCCACCAGTGAGTACCTGGAGTTCCCTCCGGGTTCACCCCTCCACTTT. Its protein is CATSEYLEFPPGSPLHF.

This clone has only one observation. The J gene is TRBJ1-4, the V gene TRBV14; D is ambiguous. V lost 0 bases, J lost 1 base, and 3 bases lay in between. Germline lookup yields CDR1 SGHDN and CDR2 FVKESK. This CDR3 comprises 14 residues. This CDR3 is CASSQDRTNEKLFF. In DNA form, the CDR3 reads TGTGCCAGCAGCCAAGACAGAACTAATGAAAAACTGTTTTTT.

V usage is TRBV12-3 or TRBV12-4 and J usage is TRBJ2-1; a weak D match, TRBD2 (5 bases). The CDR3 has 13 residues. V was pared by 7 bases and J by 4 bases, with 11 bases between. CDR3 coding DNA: TGTGCCAGCACCCGGACTTTTTACAATGAGCAGTTCTTC. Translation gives CASTRTFYNEQFF.

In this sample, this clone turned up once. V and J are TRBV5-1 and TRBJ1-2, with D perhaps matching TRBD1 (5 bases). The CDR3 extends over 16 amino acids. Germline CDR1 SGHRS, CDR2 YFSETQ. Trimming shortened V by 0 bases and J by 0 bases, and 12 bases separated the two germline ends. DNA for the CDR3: TGCGCCAGCAGCTTGGGACAGCGAACCTCTAACTATGGCTACACCTTC. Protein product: CASSLGQRTSNYGYTF.

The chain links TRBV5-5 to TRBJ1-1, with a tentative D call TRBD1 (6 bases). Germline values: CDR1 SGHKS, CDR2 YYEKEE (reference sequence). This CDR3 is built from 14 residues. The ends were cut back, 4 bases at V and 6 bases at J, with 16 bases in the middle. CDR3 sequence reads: CASSRQDPRAEAFF. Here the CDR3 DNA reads TGTGCCAGCAGCCGACAGGATCCAAGGGCTGAAGCTTTCTTT.

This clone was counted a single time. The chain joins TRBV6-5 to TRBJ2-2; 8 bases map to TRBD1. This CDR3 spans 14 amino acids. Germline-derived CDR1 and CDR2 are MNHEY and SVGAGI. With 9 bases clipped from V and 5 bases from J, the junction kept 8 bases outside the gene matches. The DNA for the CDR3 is TGTGCCAGTCAGGACAGGGTTGGGACCGGGGAGCTGTTTTTT. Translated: CASQDRVGTGELFF.

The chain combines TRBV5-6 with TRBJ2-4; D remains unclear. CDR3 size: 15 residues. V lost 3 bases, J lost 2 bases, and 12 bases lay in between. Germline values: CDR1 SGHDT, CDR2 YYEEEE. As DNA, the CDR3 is TGTGCCAGCAGCTCGGGTGTGGAACCCAAAAACATTCAGTACTTC. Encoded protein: CASSSGVEPKNIQYF.

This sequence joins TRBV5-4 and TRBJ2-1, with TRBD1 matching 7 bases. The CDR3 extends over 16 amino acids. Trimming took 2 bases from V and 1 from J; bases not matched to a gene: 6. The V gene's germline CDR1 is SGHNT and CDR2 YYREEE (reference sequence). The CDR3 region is CASSLGTDPSYNEQFF. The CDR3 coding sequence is TGTGCCAGCAGCTTAGGGACAGACCCTTCCTACAATGAGCAGTTCTTC. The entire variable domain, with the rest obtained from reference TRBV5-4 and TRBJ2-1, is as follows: ETGVTQSPTHLIKTRGQQVTLRCSSQSGHNTVSWYQQALGQGPQFIFQYYREEENGRGNFPPRFSGLQFPNYSSELNVNALELDDSALYLCASSLGTDPSYNEQFFGPGTRLTVL.

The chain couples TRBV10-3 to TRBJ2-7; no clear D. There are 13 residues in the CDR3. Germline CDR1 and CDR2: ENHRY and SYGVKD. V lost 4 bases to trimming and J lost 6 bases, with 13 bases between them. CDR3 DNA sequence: TGTGCCATCAGTGTTGAGGAATCCAGCGAGCAGTACGTC. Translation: CAISVEESSEQYV.

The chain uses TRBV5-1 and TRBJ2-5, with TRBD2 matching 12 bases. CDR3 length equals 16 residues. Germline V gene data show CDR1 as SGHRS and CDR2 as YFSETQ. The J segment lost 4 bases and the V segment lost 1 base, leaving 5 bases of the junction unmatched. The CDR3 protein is CASSLRASGGGETQYF. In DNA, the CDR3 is TGCGCCAGCAGCTTGCGGGCTAGCGGGGGGGGAGAGACCCAGTACTTC.